These 32 T cell receptor beta chains were all obtained from the same sample, sequenced in a study of neurological immune-mediated disorders (dated by TCRdb to 2018 to 2020). The time point label corresponds to: technical triplicate 2. Library construction relied on 5' RACE. The instrument was an Illumina HiSeq 2500. TCRdb passed the public sequencing reads through fastp at Q25 and MiXCR, retaining productive beta sequences. Each CDR3 protein gets just one entry, which takes the most common genes and DNA from the rows behind it. The sample contains about 59,000 distinct CDR3 sequences, around 24% of them found a single time. The top ten hold 4.6% of the sample. Specimen: PBMCs. These receptors all stem from a man in his 60s with HTLV-1-associated myelopathy (HAM/TSP).

The chain employs TRBV7-8 and TRBJ2-3, with 10 bases that match TRBD1. V shed 6 bases and J 3 bases; nucleotides not matched to a gene: 9. This CDR3 contains 16 residues. Germline assignment: CDR1 SGHVS and CDR2 FQNEAQ. The CDR3 DNA reads as TGTGCCAGCAGGCTACGGGACAGGGGAGGGACAGATACGCAGTATTTT. Translating it yields CASRLRDRGGTDTQYF.

The table lists this clonotype with many counts. The chain is built from TRBV20-1 and TRBJ1-2, with D hard to call. The CDR3 is made up of 13 amino acids. The germline V gene encodes CDR1 DFQATT and CDR2 SNEGSKA (reference sequence). V gave up 0 bases and J gave up 8 bases, with 13 bases separating them. Here the CDR3 DNA reads TGCAGTGCTAGAGATCGTCCATACCAGGGCTACACCTTC. It specifies CSARDRPYQGYTF.

The rearrangement joins TRBV29-1 to TRBJ1-1, with TRBD1 as a possible D gene (6 bases). Trimming took 7 bases from V and 2 from J, leaving 11 bases between them. The CDR3 has 12 residues. Germline CDR1 and CDR2: SQVTM and ANQGSEA. CDR3 in amino acids: CSGRGFNTEAFF. The CDR3 DNA is TGCAGCGGCAGGGGATTTAACACTGAAGCTTTCTTT.

The V and J genes are TRBV19 and TRBJ1-3; D is unresolved. V lost 5 bases and J 1 base, leaving 9 bases between the germline ends. Germline lookup yields CDR1 LNHDA and CDR2 SQIVND (reference sequence). This CDR3 comprises 14 residues. The CDR3 is CASSRTRSGNTIYF. The CDR3 bases are TGTGCCAGTAGTCGGACCAGGTCTGGAAACACCATATATTTT.

This clonotype was counted ten times or more. The CDR3 reads CSASGGQSYTGELFF. The DNA for the CDR3 is TGCAGTGCCTCAGGAGGGCAGAGTTACACCGGGGAGCTGTTTTTT. The V gene is TRBV20-1, the J gene TRBJ2-2; perhaps TRBD2 as D (6 bases). The CDR3 length is 15 residues. Germline V gene lookup returns CDR1 DFQATT and CDR2 SNEGSKA (reference sequence). V was trimmed by 6 bases and J by 3 bases, leaving 17 bases between them.

This clonotype was picked up a small number of times. This rearrangement joins TRBV7-3 to TRBJ1-4, with no clear D. CDR1 and CDR2 from the germline V gene are SGHTA and FQGTGA. Trimming shortened V by 3 bases and J by 7 bases, and 9 bases separated the two germline ends. There are 13 residues in the CDR3. CDR3 sequence (DNA): TGTGCCAGCAGCTTTGGGCCAGGTGAAAAACTGTTTTTT. This encodes CASSFGPGEKLFF.

This clonotype has a count of ten or more. This sequence joins TRBV12-3 or TRBV12-4 and TRBJ2-1; the match to TRBD1 covers 9 bases. Unmatched junction bases numbered 6, after V lost 5 bases and J lost 4 bases. This CDR3 has 15 residues. The CDR3 region is CASSQGQGPYNEQFF. The DNA for the CDR3 is TGTGCCAGCAGTCAGGGACAGGGTCCATACAATGAGCAGTTCTTC.

V gene TRBV6-1 combines with J gene TRBJ2-5, with D unresolved. CDR1 is MNHNS and CDR2 is SASEGT in the germline V gene. V was cut by 2 bases and J by 5 bases, with 9 bases left in between. The CDR3 length is 13 residues. The CDR3: CASSERVGETQYF. The CDR3, as DNA: TGTGCCAGCAGTGAAAGGGTTGGGGAGACCCAGTACTTC.

This clonotype was seen many times. V is TRBV20-1 and J is TRBJ2-7; D may be TRBD2 (5 bases). The CDR3 extends over 13 amino acids. The V gene's germline CDR1 is DFQATT and CDR2 SNEGSKA (reference sequence). Trimming removed 4 bases from V and 7 bases from J, with 17 bases in between. CDR3 amino acids: CSANTRATAEQYF. The CDR3 DNA follows: TGCAGTGCTAACACTAGGGCTACTGCGGAGCAGTACTTC.

This clonotype was counted at least ten times. This chain uses TRBV5-1 with TRBJ1-4; 11 nucleotides match TRBD1. Germline-derived CDR1 and CDR2 are SGHRS and YFSETQ. The V gene end was trimmed by 4 bases and the J gene end by 8 bases; junction bases not matched to a gene: 4. The CDR3 extends over 14 amino acids. The CDR3 DNA follows: TGCGCCAGCAGCCGGGGACAGGGGGACGAAAAACTGTTTTTT. It specifies CASSRGQGDEKLFF. Full variable domain (remainder filled in from reference TRBV5-1 and TRBJ1-4): KAGVTQTPRYLIKTRGQQVTLSCSPISGHRSVSWYQQTPGQGLQFLFEYFSETQRNKGNFPGRFSGRQFSNSRSEMNVSTLELGDSALYLCASSRGQGDEKLFFGSGTQLSVL.

This clonotype appeared many times. The chain recombines TRBV7-2 with TRBJ2-1; 7 nucleotides line up with TRBD2. This CDR3 has 15 amino acids. The V segment lost 4 bases and the J segment 3 bases; nucleotides outside the gene matches: 6. Germline V gene data show CDR1 as SGHTA and CDR2 as FQGNSA. CDR3 nucleotide sequence: TGTGCCAGCAGCTCCCCAGGGACTATCTACAATGAGCAGTTCTTC. It encodes CASSSPGTIYNEQFF.

By sample fraction, this clonotype is medium-sized. This rearrangement joins TRBV7-3 to TRBJ2-2; D not certain. Germline loops: CDR1 SGHTA, CDR2 FQGTGA. Trimming removed 2 bases from V and 7 bases from J, with 5 bases in between. The CDR3 loop spans 12 amino acids. The CDR3 protein is CASSLGNGELFF. CDR3 nucleotide sequence: TGTGCCAGCAGCTTAGGGAACGGGGAGCTGTTTTTT.

This clonotype was observed many times. V gene TRBV20-1 combines with J gene TRBJ2-3; 14 bases fit TRBD2. V was pared by 3 bases and J by 6 bases, with 5 bases of the junction left unmatched. CDR3 length: 15 amino acids. CDR1 is DFQATT, CDR2 SNEGSKA, per germline (reference sequence). The CDR3 loop reads CSASGTSGSPDTQYF. The CDR3 region has the DNA TGCAGTGCTAGCGGGACTAGCGGGAGTCCCGATACGCAGTATTTT.

This clonotype was recorded at least ten times. The rearrangement uses TRBV20-1 and TRBJ2-5; no clear D. This CDR3 spans 11 amino acids. Germline CDR1 and CDR2: DFQATT and SNEGSKA (reference sequence). V was trimmed by 1 base and J by 5 bases, leaving 5 bases between them. DNA of the CDR3: TGCAGTGCTAGAGGGGGTGAGACCCAGTACTTC. It specifies CSARGGETQYF.

This clonotype was seen repeatedly, ten times or more. The rearrangement links TRBV6-4 to TRBJ1-5; D not resolved. V lost 6 bases and J 1 base, leaving 10 bases between the germline ends. CDR1 and CDR2 (germline): MRHNA, SNTAGT. The CDR3 spans 14 residues. CDR3 sequence reads: CASRGRQSNQPQHF. As DNA, the CDR3 is TGTGCCAGCAGGGGCAGGCAAAGCAATCAGCCCCAGCATTTT.

This clonotype was seen many times. V gene TRBV5-1 combines with J gene TRBJ2-7; TRBD1 agrees at 7 bases. With 0 bases clipped from V and 0 bases from J, the junction kept 9 bases outside the gene matches. Germline CDR1 SGHRS, CDR2 YFSETQ. CDR3 length: 17 residues. The CDR3 sequence is CASSLDRDSLDSYEQYF. Here the CDR3 DNA reads TGCGCCAGCAGCTTGGACCGGGACAGTCTGGACTCCTACGAGCAGTACTTC.

The chain employs TRBV19 and TRBJ2-2; D might be TRBD2 (7 bases). This CDR3 is 16 amino acids long. V shed 3 bases and J shed 7 bases, with 18 bases lying between them. The germline gives CDR1 LNHDA, CDR2 SQIVND (reference sequence). CDR3 nucleotides: TGTGCCAGTAGTATGATCGGGGGGCGCAAAGACGGGGAGCTGTTTTTT. Protein sequence: CASSMIGGRKDGELFF.

This clonotype has ten or more counts. V is TRBV5-1 and J is TRBJ2-1; D remains ambiguous. From germline, CDR1 is SGHRS and CDR2 YFSETQ. Trimming cost V 2 bases and J 6 bases, with 15 bases left between them. The CDR3 consists of 15 residues. CDR3 DNA sequence: TGCGCCAGCAGCTTCTCGGGCGGAAGCCGCAATGAGCAGTTCTTC. Translating it yields CASSFSGGSRNEQFF.

The rearrangement joins TRBV20-1 to TRBJ2-1, with D possibly TRBD2 on 6 matching bases. From germline, CDR1 is DFQATT and CDR2 SNEGSKA (reference sequence). The V end was cut by 5 bases, the J end by 5 bases, with 16 bases between. CDR3 length: 14 amino acids. CDR3 sequence: CSAFPGTLNNEQFF. The CDR3 region has the DNA TGCAGTGCTTTCCCCGGGACTCTAAACAATGAGCAGTTCTTC.

This clonotype was recorded many times. The V call is TRBV10-3, the J call TRBJ2-2, with D unresolved. Germline CDR1 ENHRY, CDR2 SYGVKD. V was shortened by 6 bases and J by 4 bases, with 9 bases between the two germline ends. The CDR3 contains 13 residues. The CDR3 DNA is TGTGCCATCAGGCCGGGTTCCACCGGGGAGCTGTTTTTT. Residues: CAIRPGSTGELFF.

This clonotype was counted ten times or more. J is TRBJ2-2 and V is TRBV20-1; no definite D call. In germline, CDR1 is DFQATT, CDR2 SNEGSKA (reference sequence). V lost 3 bases and J 6 bases, leaving 8 bases between the germline ends. The CDR3 has 12 residues. CDR3 coding DNA: TGCAGTGCTAGTCTTGGAGCCGGGGAGCTGTTTTTT. It translates to CSASLGAGELFF.

The gene calls are TRBV29-1 and TRBJ2-1, with 10 bases lining up with TRBD2. Germline CDR1 SQVTM, CDR2 ANQGSEA. The CDR3 consists of 15 residues. J lost 7 bases, V lost 5 bases, and 11 bases had no gene match. CDR3 region: CSVPAPSGSPNEQFF. The CDR3 DNA is TGCAGCGTTCCAGCGCCTAGCGGGAGCCCGAATGAGCAGTTCTTC.

This clonotype was detected many times. The chain carries TRBV24-1 and TRBJ2-5, with 11 bases fitting TRBD1. CDR1 KGHDR and CDR2 SFDVKD come from the germline V gene. CDR3 length equals 16 residues. The junction had 9 bases not matched to a gene; V was cut back by 7 bases and J by 3 bases. CDR3 DNA: TGTGCCACCAGCTCTTCCGGGACAGGGGGAAAAGAGACCCAGTACTTC. It is translated as CATSSSGTGGKETQYF.

This clonotype was observed many times. The genes are TRBV5-5 and TRBJ2-1; 11 positions match TRBD2. The CDR3 runs 16 residues. Trimming cost V 1 base and J 2 bases; bases outside gene matches: 2. Germline V CDR1 and CDR2: SGHKS, YYEKEE (reference sequence). The CDR3 reads CASSLTSGSAYNEQFF. CDR3 bases: TGTGCCAGCAGCTTGACTAGCGGGAGCGCCTACAATGAGCAGTTCTTC.

This clonotype was observed a few times. The rearrangement uses TRBV6-2 or TRBV6-3 and TRBJ2-3; 13 nucleotides line up with TRBD2. The J segment lost 5 bases and the V segment lost 6 bases, leaving 5 bases of the junction unmatched. The CDR3 consists of 15 residues. Germline loops: CDR1 MNHEY, CDR2 SVGEGT. The CDR3 DNA is TGTGCCAGCAGACTAGCGGGAGGGCCTGGAGATACGCAGTATTTT. This gives the protein CASRLAGGPGDTQYF.

This clonotype was found many times. The CDR3 sequence is CSAFRLEESNQPQHF. Here the CDR3 DNA reads TGCAGTGCTTTTCGATTAGAGGAGAGCAATCAGCCCCAGCATTTT. The chain carries TRBV20-1 and TRBJ1-5; D unresolved. Trimming took 5 bases from V and 1 from J, leaving 15 bases between them. Germline V lookup: CDR1 DFQATT, CDR2 SNEGSKA (reference sequence). The CDR3 sequence is 15 residues long.

This clonotype was detected many times. The chain links TRBV7-8 to TRBJ2-3, with 8 bases fitting TRBD1. Germline-derived CDR1 and CDR2 are SGHVS and FQNEAQ. J was trimmed by 5 bases and V by 3 bases; bases with no gene match: 1. CDR3 length equals 13 residues. CDR3 in DNA: TGTGCCAGCAGCTTTACAGGGGGAGATACGCAGTATTTT. Translating it yields CASSFTGGDTQYF.

The chain couples TRBV7-2 to TRBJ1-2; D is ambiguous. Germline V gives CDR1 SGHTA, CDR2 FQGNSA. V gave up 1 base and J gave up 8 bases, with 11 bases separating them. This CDR3 region has 13 residues. The CDR3 nucleotides read TGTGCCAGCAGCTTAGTATATAGGCGAGGCTACACCTTC. It yields the protein CASSLVYRRGYTF.

The J gene is TRBJ2-1, the V gene TRBV6-1; the D is unclear. The CDR3 has 11 amino acids. The germline CDR1 and CDR2 sequences are MNHNS and SASEGT. Trimming stripped 2 bases from V and 5 bases from J, with 1 base between. As DNA, the CDR3 is TGTGCCAGCAGTGAAAACAATGAGCAGTTCTTC. This gives the protein CASSENNEQFF.

This clonotype was found a few times. The chain combines TRBV7-6 with TRBJ2-1; perhaps TRBD2 as D (5 bases). Germline V gene data show CDR1 as SGHVS and CDR2 as FNYEAQ. The CDR3 runs to 15 residues. The ends were cut back, 1 base at V and 12 bases at J, with 19 bases in the middle. DNA of the CDR3: TGTGCCAGCAGCTTAGGGTCCTTAGCGCGAGGGAGGCAGTTCTTC. Amino acids: CASSLGSLARGRQFF.

The sample holds many counts of this clonotype. V and J are TRBV27 and TRBJ2-2; perhaps TRBD1 as D (6 bases). Germline CDR1 MNHEY, CDR2 SMNVEV (reference sequence). The CDR3 is 15 residues long. Trimming took off 6 bases at V and 1 base at J, with 12 bases between the two ends. In DNA, the CDR3 is TGTGCCAGCAGCCGTGGACAGAGGAACACCGGGGAGCTGTTTTTT. It translates to CASSRGQRNTGELFF.

This clonotype was seen many times. The chain has TRBV9 and TRBJ2-3; no definite D call. V was cut by 4 bases and J by 2 bases, with 8 bases left in between. Germline-derived CDR1 and CDR2 are SGDLS and YYNGEE. CDR3 length: 13 amino acids. DNA for the CDR3: TGTGCCAGCAGCCCCTTCGACACAGATACGCAGTATTTT. It encodes CASSPFDTDTQYF.